A single sample is the source of the 5 T cell receptor beta chains below, sequenced in a study of T-cell memory formation after mild COVID-19. TCRdb re-called the 5' RACE reads with MiXCR, one entry per CDR3 protein. The top ten hold about an eighth of the sample, which has 450,000 or so distinct CDR3 sequences, around a quarter seen once. Sequences were obtained from PBMCs or a T cell subset sorted from them (not recorded which). These receptors came from an adult woman who had mild COVID-19 (a few samples of this study predate the infection). Cell type and time point are not known.

This clonotype was counted a few times. J is TRBJ2-5 and V is TRBV7-9; D is ambiguous. The CDR3 has 16 amino acids. In germline, CDR1 is SEHNR, CDR2 FQNEAQ (reference sequence). The V and J ends lost 6 bases and 5 bases respectively, with 22 bases between them. This CDR3 reads CASSSIIGREGETQYF. The CDR3 DNA follows: TGTGCCAGCAGTTCAATTATTGGCCGCGAAGGGGAGACCCAGTACTTC.

This chain connects TRBV7-8 to TRBJ2-2; weak D call: TRBD2 (5 bases). The CDR3 sequence is 14 residues long. Germline values: CDR1 SGHVS, CDR2 FQNEAQ. V lost 10 bases and J 6 bases, leaving 18 bases between the germline ends. CDR3 bases: TGTGCCACCGACGACGTCGGGGTCTCCGGGGAGCTGTTTTTT. Its translation is CATDDVGVSGELFF.

This rearrangement joins TRBV3-1 to TRBJ2-7; 10 bases agree with TRBD2. Germline lookup yields CDR1 LGHDT and CDR2 YNNKEL (reference sequence). CDR3 length: 18 residues. The junction had 13 bases not matched to a gene; V was cut back by 1 base and J by 4 bases. The CDR3 here is CASSQGRGLAGESYEQYF. The DNA for the CDR3 is TGTGCCAGCAGCCAAGGACGGGGGCTAGCGGGAGAGTCGTACGAGCAGTACTTC.

The chain uses TRBV7-2 and TRBJ2-3, with D perhaps assigned TRBD1 or TRBD2 (5 bases each). CDR3 size: 14 residues. Germline-derived CDR1 and CDR2 are SGHTA and FQGNSA. Trimming removed 1 base from V and 2 bases from J, with 7 bases in between. The CDR3 reads CASSLEGTTDTQYF. As DNA, the CDR3 is TGTGCCAGCAGCTTAGAGGGGACCACAGATACGCAGTATTTT.

The sample holds many counts of this clonotype. This chain uses TRBV5-1 with TRBJ2-6; D may be TRBD2 (5 bases). V was pared by 4 bases and J by 3 bases, with 11 bases between. The CDR3 contains 15 residues. CDR1 is SGHRS, CDR2 YFSETQ, per germline. The CDR3 DNA reads as TGCGCCAGCAGCGGGAAAGGGAGTGGGGCCAACGTCCTGACTTTC. Protein: CASSGKGSGANVLTF.